These 6 T cell receptor beta chains share one sample of origin, sequenced in a study of blood T cell repertoires in COVID-19. Sequenced by immunoSEQ multiplex PCR; TCRdb stores in-frame clones only, minus some. The sample has roughly 380,000 clones; about nine tenths are singletons. Sequenced input: peripheral blood. These receptors were collected from a woman aged 40 to 50 with COVID-19, enrolled during active disease.

The chain employs TRBV2 and TRBJ1-1; D is perhaps TRBD1 (6 bases). V lost 5 bases to trimming and J lost 11 bases, with 21 bases between them. Germline V CDR1 and CDR2: SNHLY, FYNNEI. This CDR3 is 14 amino acids long. The chain's CDR3 is CASSQTTGTTGAFF. CDR3 nucleotides: TGTGCCAGCAGTCAGACGACGGGGACAACGGGCGCTTTCTTT.

The chain links TRBV6-5 to TRBJ1-6; 7 bases align to TRBD1. The ends lost 5 bases at V and 10 bases at J; junction bases unmatched: 8. The CDR3 runs to 14 residues. The germline V gene encodes CDR1 MNHEY and CDR2 SVGAGI. The CDR3 spells CASSPAGTASPLHF. The CDR3 DNA is TGTGCCAGCAGTCCCGCCGGGACAGCCTCACCCCTCCACTTT.

The chain couples TRBV28 to TRBJ2-2; D may be TRBD2 (6 bases). CDR1 MDHEN and CDR2 SYDVKM come from the germline V gene. V was trimmed by 6 bases and J by 6 bases, leaving 17 bases between them. This CDR3 comprises 15 residues. The CDR3 loop is CASSLNEGRSGELFF. The CDR3 DNA is TGTGCCAGCAGCTTAAATGAGGGGAGGTCCGGGGAGCTGTTTTTT.

The chain couples TRBV4-2 to TRBJ2-7; no definite D call. CDR3 length: 14 residues. In germline, CDR1 is LGHNA, CDR2 YNFKEQ. Trimming pared 1 base from V and 0 bases from J, leaving 7 bases between. CDR3 nucleotide sequence: TGTGCCAGCAGCCAAGCCCGGAGCTCCTACGAGCAGTACTTC. It translates to CASSQARSSYEQYF.

This chain connects TRBV2 to TRBJ2-4; D is perhaps TRBD1 (5 bases). The CDR3 extends over 14 amino acids. V lost 6 bases to trimming and J lost 6 bases, with 15 bases between them. The germline V gene encodes CDR1 SNHLY and CDR2 FYNNEI. This CDR3 is CASSPPGWGNIQYF. CDR3 nucleotide sequence: TGTGCCAGCAGCCCTCCAGGGTGGGGAAACATTCAGTACTTC. The full variable domain, rest sourced from reference TRBV2 and TRBJ2-4, is EPEVTQTPSHQVTQMGQEVILRCVPISNHLYFYWYRQILGQKVEFLVSFYNNEISEKSEIFDDQFSVERPDGSNFTLKIRSTKLEDSAMYFCASSPPGWGNIQYFGAGTRLSVL.

This clone was seen a few times. This sequence joins TRBV28 and TRBJ1-2; 9 nucleotides align to TRBD1. The CDR3 covers 12 residues. After removal of 5 bases from V and 8 bases from J, the junction contained 3 bases not matched to a gene. Per the germline V gene, CDR1 is MDHEN and CDR2 is SYDVKM. The CDR3 sequence: CASSPDRGGYTF. In DNA, the CDR3 is TGTGCCAGCAGTCCGGACAGGGGCGGCTACACCTTC.